This TCR beta chain is from a study of blood T cell repertoires in COVID-19. Germline loops: CDR1 LNHNV, CDR2 YYDKDF (reference sequence). J lost 6 bases, V lost 1 base, and 12 bases had no gene match. The CDR3 loop spans 17 amino acids. Assay used: immunoSEQ multiplex PCR; TCRdb lists only in-frame clones, some missing. This sample has 200,000 to 300,000 clones, with over 75% found just once. Sample: peripheral blood. The clonotype comes from a woman between 45 and 65 years old with acute or convalescent COVID-19. V gene TRBV15 combines with J gene TRBJ2-1, with TRBD1 matching over 7 bases. The CDR3 DNA sequence: TGTGCCACCAGCAGAGGAACCGGGACAGTTAAGCTCAATGAGCAGTTCTTC. Translation gives CATSRGTGTVKLNEQFF.